The present T cell receptor (beta chain) was sequenced within a study of early T cells in non-severe SARS-CoV-2 infection. Study at large: The study sequenced bulk RNA from unsorted whole blood, with chains unpaired.

In this sample, this clonotype turned up a few times. Each single cDNA molecule received a unique molecular identifier. TCRdb used MiXCR to reprocess the 5' RACE reads, holding one entry per CDR3 protein. In the table there are some 50,000 distinct CDR3 sequences, about 9.3% of which are singletons. Trimming pared 8 bases from V and 0 bases from J, leaving 23 bases between. The CDR3 has 19 residues. Germline CDR1 reads MNHNS; CDR2 reads SASEGT. The TCR originated in an adult who was a healthcare worker with PCR-confirmed SARS-CoV-2 infection or an uninfected control (not recorded which). V gene TRBV6-1 combines with J gene TRBJ2-6, with D perhaps TRBD1 or TRBD2 (5 bases each). The sequenced sample consisted of whole blood. CDR3 sequence reads: CASAVIRAGTYSGANVLTF. In DNA form, the CDR3 reads TGTGCCAGCGCGGTGATCCGGGCAGGGACCTACTCTGGGGCCAACGTCCTGACTTTC.